Shown below are 6 T cell receptor beta chains from a single sample sequenced in a study of cytomegalovirus exposure and HLA in healthy donors. Both 60 Vbeta primers and 13 Jbeta primers went into the PCR. Sequencing used immunoSEQ multiplex PCR; TCRdb keeps in-frame clones, though not all of them. Of some 150,000 clones in the sample, roughly four fifths were seen once. Material: PBMCs. These receptors originate from a man aged 50 or older in good health and CMV-seropositive.

The V call is TRBV18, the J call TRBJ2-2, with D possibly TRBD2 on 5 matching bases. Germline-derived CDR1 and CDR2 are KGHSH and LQKENI. The CDR3 length is 13 residues. V shed 4 bases and J shed 8 bases, with 11 bases lying between them. CDR3 amino acids: CASSLSGDGELFF. The DNA for the CDR3 is TGTGCCAGCTCACTCTCCGGGGATGGGGAGCTGTTTTTT.

The rearrangement links TRBV7-9 to TRBJ1-2; 8 bases line up with TRBD1. J was trimmed by 7 bases and V by 10 bases; bases with no gene match: 2. Per the germline V gene, CDR1 is SEHNR and CDR2 is FQNEAQ (reference sequence). The CDR3 consists of 10 residues. The CDR3 region has the DNA TGTGCCACGGACAGGGCTGGCTACACCTTC. It codes for CATDRAGYTF.

The CDR3 region is CASSVWREGRGNIQYF. In DNA, the CDR3 is TGTGCCAGCAGCGTATGGCGGGAGGGCCGGGGAAACATTCAGTACTTC. The genes are TRBV7-9 and TRBJ2-4, with 9 bases aligning to TRBD2. The CDR3 runs 16 residues. Trimming removed 5 bases from V and 6 bases from J; junction bases left unmatched: 11. CDR1 SEHNR and CDR2 FQNEAQ come from the germline V gene (reference sequence).

The genes are TRBV29-1 and TRBJ2-1, with 12 nucleotides matching TRBD1. Germline-derived CDR1 and CDR2 are SQVTM and ANQGSEA. The J segment lost 7 bases and the V segment lost 6 bases, leaving 7 bases of the junction unmatched. CDR3 length: 14 residues. In DNA form, the CDR3 reads TGCAGCGTATCCGGGACAGGGGGCTCTAATGAGCAGTTCTTC. Amino acids: CSVSGTGGSNEQFF.

The CDR3 reads CSVRTGGYQETQYF. The DNA of the CDR3 is TGCAGCGTTAGGACAGGGGGGTACCAAGAGACCCAGTACTTC. The J gene is TRBJ2-5, the V gene TRBV29-1, with 10 bases fitting TRBD1. J was trimmed by 0 bases and V by 5 bases; bases with no gene match: 3. CDR3 length: 14 amino acids. Germline CDR1 and CDR2: SQVTM and ANQGSEA.

V is TRBV7-9 and J is TRBJ1-1, with 8 bases lining up with TRBD1. The CDR3 runs 13 residues. V lost 5 bases to trimming and J lost 3 bases; unmatched junction nucleotides: 2. Germline CDR1 and CDR2: SEHNR and FQNEAQ (reference sequence). This CDR3 reads CASSAQGDTEAFF. In DNA, the CDR3 is TGTGCCAGCAGCGCACAGGGGGACACTGAAGCTTTCTTT. The variable domain in full, with the rest retrieved from reference TRBV7-9 and TRBJ1-1, is DTGVSQNPRHKITKRGQNVTFRCDPISEHNRLYWYRQTLGQGPEFLTYFQNEAQLEKSRLLSDRFSAERPKGSFSTLEIQRTEQGDSAMYLCASSAQGDTEAFFGQGTRLTVV.